Each of the 32 T cell receptor beta chains below was sequenced from the same sample in a study of regulatory T cells in long-lasting Graves disease (dated by TCRdb to the early 2020s). Library preparation used multiplex PCR. The sequencer listed for this sample is Illumina HiSeq 4000. iRepertoire HTBI primers and Arm-PCR amplification of CDR3 regions were used to construct TCR beta libraries. The raw public reads went through TCRdb reprocessing: fastp at Q25, MiXCR clone calling, in-frame beta chains kept. Rows are unified per CDR3 protein, each entry keeping the most common DNA and genes. The sample includes about 240,000 distinct CDR3 sequences, with around 20% observed a single time. Clones ranked in the top ten supply about 15% of the sample. The time point label, as the study defines it: newly diagnosed GD, antithyroid drugs for less than 3 months. RNA was extracted from PBMCs in TRIzol for both TCR sequencing and RNA sequencing.

The sequences come from peripheral blood mononuclear cells (PBMCs), collected at new diagnosis, from a patient treated with antithyroid drugs. The receptors here all came from a female donor with Graves disease.

J is TRBJ2-3 and V is TRBV3-1, with 7 bases fitting TRBD2. Germline trimming cut 3 bases from V and 4 bases from J; bases unmatched to any gene: 10. This CDR3 has 16 amino acids. Germline assignment: CDR1 LGHDT and CDR2 YNNKEL (reference sequence). The CDR3 DNA is TGTGCCAGCAGCCAGGGAGCGGGGACCGGCGCAGATACGCAGTATTTT. This codes for CASSQGAGTGADTQYF.

This clonotype was detected ten times or more. This rearrangement joins TRBV7-9 to TRBJ2-7, with 10 bases aligning to TRBD1. V shed 3 bases and J 2 bases; nucleotides not matched to a gene: 10. The CDR3 consists of 17 residues. The germline gives CDR1 SEHNR, CDR2 FQNEAQ (reference sequence). The CDR3 sequence is CASSFTRGTGEAYEQYF. DNA for the CDR3: TGTGCCAGCAGCTTCACCCGGGGGACAGGGGAGGCCTACGAGCAGTACTTC.

This clonotype was seen repeatedly, ten times or more. The J gene is TRBJ2-7, the V gene TRBV5-5; 13 nucleotides align to TRBD2. The CDR3 consists of 17 residues. CDR1 and CDR2 (germline): SGHKS, YYEKEE (reference sequence). Trimming at V came to 1 base and at J to 2 bases, leaving 6 bases not matched to a gene. This chain's CDR3 is CASSLRVTSGGTYEQYF. CDR3 in DNA: TGTGCCAGCAGCTTGAGGGTGACTAGCGGGGGGACCTACGAGCAGTACTTC.

The CDR3 sequence is CASSQIGTGGSPHF. CDR3 coding DNA: TGCGCCAGCAGCCAGATCGGAACGGGCGGGTCCCCCCACTTT. The chain has TRBV4-3 and TRBJ1-6; D unresolved. The germline CDR1 and CDR2 sequences are LGHNA and YSLEER. V was pared by 3 bases and J by 18 bases, with 21 bases between. The CDR3 is 14 amino acids.

V usage is TRBV6-2 or TRBV6-3 and J usage is TRBJ2-7; no firm D call. Germline V lookup: CDR1 MNHEY, CDR2 SVGEGT. The CDR3 runs 12 residues. The ends were cut back, 5 bases at V and 2 bases at J, with 7 bases in the middle. CDR3 amino acids: CASSGAPYEQYF. The CDR3 nucleotides read TGTGCCAGCAGTGGAGCGCCCTACGAGCAGTACTTC.

This clonotype was seen only a few times. V gene TRBV6-2 or TRBV6-3 combines with J gene TRBJ1-2; 7 nucleotides line up with TRBD1. CDR1 and CDR2 (germline): MNHEY, SVGEGT. Trimming removed 8 bases from V and 8 bases from J; junction bases left unmatched: 11. The length of the CDR3 is 13 residues. CDR3 region: CASQLTGTGGYTF. The CDR3 coding sequence is TGTGCCAGCCAATTGACAGGGACGGGCGGCTACACCTTC.

The rearrangement links TRBV24-1 to TRBJ1-5; D gene uncertain. This CDR3 has 13 amino acids. The V gene's germline CDR1 is KGHDR and CDR2 SFDVKD. Trimming took off 4 bases at V and 1 base at J, with 4 bases between the two ends. The CDR3 loop is CATSDDSNQPQHF. CDR3 coding DNA: TGTGCCACCAGTGACGACAGCAATCAGCCCCAGCATTTT.

This clonotype was seen many times. The chain links TRBV6-1 to TRBJ1-4, with D uncertain. The CDR3 length is 13 residues. V was cut by 6 bases and J by 3 bases, with 8 bases left in between. Looked up from germline, CDR1 is MNHNS and CDR2 is SASEGT. The CDR3 bases are TGTGCCAGCAGCCGGGTAGCTAATGAAAAACTGTTTTTT. It yields the protein CASSRVANEKLFF.

With respect to this clonotype: A much larger clone is a single base away; this may be a read error. The V and J genes are TRBV12-3 or TRBV12-4 and TRBJ2-5, with 11 bases fitting TRBD1. The CDR3 runs 16 residues. Trimming took 6 bases from V and 7 from J; bases not matched to a gene: 13. The CDR3 region is CASSVEGTGGLGTQYF. The CDR3 coding sequence is TGTGCCAGCAGCGTAGAGGGGACAGGGGGATTGGGGACCCAGTACTTC.

This clonotype was counted many times. Here the CDR3 reads CASSSYSSYNEQFF. DNA for the CDR3: TGTGCCAGCAGTAGCTATAGCTCCTACAATGAGCAGTTCTTC. This chain uses TRBV12-3 or TRBV12-4 with TRBJ2-1; D remains unclear. V lost 5 bases and J lost 0, with 8 bases in between. The CDR3 is made up of 14 amino acids.

This clonotype was found many times. This sequence joins TRBV7-3 and TRBJ2-1, with TRBD2 identical over 10 bases. In germline, CDR1 is SGHTA, CDR2 FQGTGA. With 5 bases clipped from V and 10 bases from J, the junction kept 11 bases outside the gene matches. The CDR3 sequence is 15 residues long. The DNA for the CDR3 is TGTGCCAGCAGCCGGGGCGGGCTAGCGGGAGACGAGCAGTTCTTC. Residues: CASSRGGLAGDEQFF.

This clonotype was recorded many times. This rearrangement joins TRBV6-1 to TRBJ2-7; 12 nucleotides agree with TRBD1. V shed 4 bases, J shed 5 bases, and the junction held 9 bases outside the gene matches. The CDR3 contains 16 residues. CDR1 and CDR2 (germline): MNHNS, SASEGT. CDR3 in amino acids: CASSVPPGQGAHEQYF. The CDR3 bases are TGTGCCAGCAGTGTCCCCCCGGGACAGGGGGCCCACGAGCAGTACTTC.

The V call is TRBV9, the J call TRBJ2-7; 11 bases are shared with TRBD2. V dropped 1 base and J dropped 4; count of bases not matched to a gene: 4. CDR3 length equals 15 residues. The germline V gene has CDR1 SGDLS and CDR2 YYNGEE. The CDR3 region is CASSVSGTSGYEQYF. CDR3 nucleotide sequence: TGTGCCAGCAGCGTATCCGGGACTAGCGGATACGAGCAGTACTTC.

This clonotype was picked up many times. The rearrangement links TRBV7-2 to TRBJ2-5; the D is unclear. The CDR3 runs to 12 residues. V was pared by 5 bases and J by 4 bases, with 8 bases between. Germline loops: CDR1 SGHTA, CDR2 FQGNSA. In DNA form, the CDR3 reads TGTGCCAGCAGCCACCTTGTAGAGACCCAGTACTTC. Translated: CASSHLVETQYF. Together with reference TRBV7-2 and TRBJ2-5, the CDR3 gives the full variable domain: GAGVSQSPSNKVTEKGKDVELRCDPISGHTALYWYRQSLGQGLEFLIYFQGNSAPDKSGLPSDRFSAERTGGSVSTLTIQRTQQEDSAVYLCASSHLVETQYFGPGTRLLVL.

This chain connects TRBV2 to TRBJ1-5; TRBD1 matches at 10 bases. The V and J ends lost 6 bases and 6 bases, in that order; junction bases with no gene match: 5. CDR1 is SNHLY and CDR2 is FYNNEI in the germline V gene. This CDR3 is built from 14 residues. The DNA for the CDR3 is TGTGCCAGCAGCCGCCGGGACAGGGGTCAGCCCCAGCATTTT. This sequence encodes CASSRRDRGQPQHF.

This clonotype was observed many times. The chain couples TRBV7-8 to TRBJ2-1; possibly TRBD2 for D (6 bases). The CDR3 extends over 18 amino acids. Trimming cost V 0 bases and J 4 bases, with 19 bases left between them. The germline V gene has CDR1 SGHVS and CDR2 FQNEAQ. The CDR3 loop is CASSLADMVLARYNEQFF. DNA of the CDR3: TGTGCCAGCAGCTTAGCAGATATGGTTCTAGCGAGATACAATGAGCAGTTCTTC. Looking up the rest from reference TRBV7-8 and TRBJ2-1 gives the full variable domain: GAGVSQSPRYKVAKRGQDVALRCDPISGHVSLFWYQQALGQGPEFLTYFQNEAQLDKSGLPSDRFFAERPEGSVSTLKIQRTQQEDSAVYLCASSLADMVLARYNEQFFGPGTRLTVL.

Concerning this clonotype itself: Given a much more abundant clone one base away, this may be a read error. V is TRBV7-2 and J is TRBJ2-5, with 8 bases matching TRBD1. This CDR3 contains 15 residues. Germline V gives CDR1 SGHTA, CDR2 FQGNSA. Trimming at V came to 5 bases and at J to 9 bases, leaving 14 bases not matched to a gene. For the CDR3, the DNA is TGTGCCAGCAGCGCCGGCGCAGGGGGCTGGGAGGCCCAGTACTTC. It encodes CASSAGAGGWEAQYF.

This clonotype was observed at least ten times. The chain combines TRBV13 with TRBJ2-1; 9 bases are shared with TRBD1. CDR1 is PRHDT and CDR2 is FYEKMQ in the germline V gene (reference sequence). V gave up 1 base and J gave up 3 bases; unmatched junction bases: 19. CDR3 size: 21 residues. CDR3 region: CASSLDFSQGARLGYYNEQFF. CDR3 DNA sequence: TGTGCCAGCAGCTTAGATTTCTCACAGGGGGCTCGGTTAGGATACTACAATGAGCAGTTCTTC.

This clonotype has at least ten counts. The chain links TRBV5-5 to TRBJ2-3; 9 bases line up with TRBD1. The CDR3 totals 13 residues. The germline V gene encodes CDR1 SGHKS and CDR2 YYEKEE (reference sequence). With 4 bases clipped from V and 5 bases from J, the junction kept 2 bases outside the gene matches. The CDR3 loop is CASSKDRGDTQYF. CDR3 bases: TGTGCCAGCAGCAAGGACAGGGGAGATACGCAGTATTTT.

There are many counts of this clonotype. The V and J genes are TRBV4-3 and TRBJ1-4; D is undetermined. The ends were cut back, 1 base at V and 8 bases at J, with 14 bases in the middle. CDR3 length: 15 amino acids. The V gene's germline CDR1 is LGHNA and CDR2 YSLEER. CDR3 in amino acids: CASSQVRGPSEKLFF. The CDR3 bases are TGCGCCAGCAGCCAAGTTCGAGGGCCATCCGAAAAACTGTTTTTT.

About this clonotype itself: Given a much more abundant clone one base away, this may be a read error. V usage is TRBV5-1 and J usage is TRBJ2-7; no firm D call. CDR1 and CDR2 (germline): SGHRS, YFSETQ. Trimming pared 0 bases from V and 6 bases from J, leaving 10 bases between. This CDR3 region has 13 residues. In nucleotides, the CDR3 is TGCGCCAGCAGCTTGGGAGCTAGGCTCGAGCAGTACTTC. Translation gives CASSLGARLEQYF.

At least ten counts were recorded for this clonotype. The chain links TRBV5-1 to TRBJ2-3; D is uncertain. The CDR3 contains 14 residues. Germline CDR1 is SGHRS and CDR2 is YFSETQ. Trimming took off 3 bases at V and 9 bases at J, with 17 bases between the two ends. The CDR3 protein is CASSSDSTQITQYF. DNA for the CDR3: TGCGCCAGCAGCTCCGACTCGACCCAGATAACGCAGTATTTT.

V usage is TRBV7-9 and J usage is TRBJ1-2; 9 bases fit TRBD1. This CDR3 is built from 16 residues. V dropped 1 base and J dropped 7; count of bases not matched to a gene: 10. CDR1 is SEHNR and CDR2 is FQNEAQ in the germline V gene (reference sequence). CDR3 residues: CASSLGGTGIRGGYTF. The CDR3 region has the DNA TGTGCCAGCAGCTTAGGGGGGACAGGGATTCGTGGTGGCTACACCTTC. Filled out from reference TRBV7-9 and TRBJ1-2, the complete variable domain reads DTGVSQNPRHKITKRGQNVTFRCDPISEHNRLYWYRQTLGQGPEFLTYFQNEAQLEKSRLLSDRFSAERPKGSFSTLEIQRTEQGDSAMYLCASSLGGTGIRGGYTFGSGTRLTVV.

This clonotype was recorded many times. V and J are TRBV6-2 or TRBV6-3 and TRBJ1-5, with 7 bases lining up with TRBD1. Germline trimming cut 5 bases from V and 7 bases from J; bases unmatched to any gene: 8. The length of the CDR3 is 14 residues. Germline V gene lookup returns CDR1 MNHEY and CDR2 SVGEGT. CDR3 amino acids: CASSDPGQLQPQHF. In DNA form, the CDR3 reads TGTGCCAGCAGTGACCCGGGACAGCTCCAGCCCCAGCATTTT.

At least ten counts were recorded for this clonotype. The rearrangement uses TRBV20-1 and TRBJ2-5; 7 nucleotides align to TRBD2. The ends lost 1 base at V and 5 bases at J; junction bases unmatched: 10. This CDR3 comprises 15 residues. Germline CDR1 reads DFQATT; CDR2 reads SNEGSKA (reference sequence). In nucleotides, the CDR3 is TGCAGTGCTAGAGTCCCAGGGAGGGAGGGGGAGACCCAGTACTTC. This codes for CSARVPGREGETQYF.

Comments on this clonotype: This may be a read error, as it is one base from a much larger clone. The V and J genes are TRBV6-5 and TRBJ1-1; D is undetermined. Trimming stripped 2 bases from V and 3 bases from J, with 13 bases between. This CDR3 spans 15 amino acids. CDR1 is MNHEY, CDR2 SVGAGI, per germline. The chain's CDR3 is CASSYHLEGDTEAFF. For the CDR3, the DNA is TGTGCCAGCAGTTACCACCTAGAGGGTGACACTGAAGCTTTCTTT.

This clonotype was seen ten or more times. The chain links TRBV12-3 or TRBV12-4 to TRBJ2-2; 12 bases line up with TRBD1. V lost 6 bases to trimming and J lost 6 bases; unmatched junction nucleotides: 2. This CDR3 contains 14 residues. CDR3 coding DNA: TGTGCCAGCAGGGGACAGGGGGCATCCGGGGAGCTGTTTTTT. The encoded protein is CASRGQGASGELFF.

This clonotype was recorded many times. The gene calls are TRBV2 and TRBJ2-1; D gene ambiguous. V was shortened by 6 bases and J by 10 bases, with 22 bases between the two germline ends. Germline lookup yields CDR1 SNHLY and CDR2 FYNNEI. The CDR3 totals 15 residues. CDR3 protein: CASSADGSLQWEQFF. Written as DNA, the CDR3 is TGTGCCAGCAGCGCCGACGGTAGCCTACAATGGGAGCAGTTCTTC.

This clonotype was recorded many times. V and J are TRBV20-1 and TRBJ1-4; 9 bases are shared with TRBD1. CDR1 is DFQATT and CDR2 is SNEGSKA in the germline V gene (reference sequence). The CDR3 runs 12 residues. DNA for the CDR3: TGCGTACGGGGACAGGGAAATGAAAAACTGTTTTTT. As protein: CVRGQGNEKLFF.

The chain has TRBV2 and TRBJ2-7; D may correspond to TRBD1 or TRBD2 (5 bases each). The CDR3 contains 17 residues. Trimming shortened V by 3 bases and J by 0 bases, and 18 bases separated the two germline ends. CDR1 and CDR2 from the germline V gene are SNHLY and FYNNEI. Here the CDR3 DNA reads TGTGCCAGCAGTGAGAATGACGAGGGGTGGTTCTCCTACGAGCAGTACTTC. It translates to CASSENDEGWFSYEQYF. Supplemented by reference TRBV2 and TRBJ2-7, the full variable domain reads EPEVTQTPSHQVTQMGQEVILRCVPISNHLYFYWYRQILGQKVEFLVSFYNNEISEKSEIFDDQFSVERPDGSNFTLKIRSTKLEDSAMYFCASSENDEGWFSYEQYFGPGTRLTVT.

The CDR3 DNA sequence: TGTGCCAGCAGTTACAACCTGCGCAATTCCCACGAGCAGTACTTC. Amino acids: CASSYNLRNSHEQYF. The chain carries TRBV6-2 or TRBV6-3 and TRBJ2-7; the D is unclear. V lost 2 bases and J lost 5, with 16 bases in between. Germline V gene sequence: CDR1 MNHEY, CDR2 SVGEGT. This CDR3 comprises 15 residues.

This clonotype has a count of ten or more. The gene calls are TRBV7-2 and TRBJ2-3; D possibly corresponds to TRBD1 (6 bases). V was clipped by 1 base and J by 5 bases, with 10 bases between them. The CDR3 is 14 residues long. Germline lookup yields CDR1 SGHTA and CDR2 FQGNSA. CDR3 nucleotide sequence: TGTGCCAGCAGCTTAGGCGGCAGGGGAGATACGCAGTATTTT. Translation: CASSLGGRGDTQYF.